A selection of T cell receptor beta chains follows, all from one sample in a study of shared clonotypes between healthy human individuals. The protocol was immunoSEQ multiplex PCR, while the TCRdb copy is restricted to in-frame clones and leaves out a portion. The repertoire consists of 2 million to 3 million clones, with approximately 93% occurring once and the leading ten covering approximately 0.37%. The sample taken for sequencing was naive CD4+ T cells from PBMCs. The origin of the receptors is a man aged 18 to 30 in good health. Some clones in this sample may be carry-over from other donors' samples. CDR3s include the opening cysteine and the closing phenylalanine or tryptophan. The order of the fields is J gene, V gene, D gene, clone size, CDR3 protein, CDR3 DNA. The D gene is left open where the match is weak. Clone size, where shown, is once, few, many, or a class for clones that have expanded.

J gene: TRBJ2-1; V gene: TRBV7-8; D gene: TRBD2; clone size: -; CDR3 protein: CASSLAGGPLSSYNEQFF; CDR3 DNA: TGTGCCAGCAGCTTAGCGGGAGGGCCCCTCAGCTCCTACAATGAGCAGTTCTTC
J gene: TRBJ2-1; V gene: TRBV6-1; D gene: -; clone size: -; CDR3 protein: CASSDIARSSYNEQFF; CDR3 DNA: TGTGCCAGCAGTGATATAGCGAGGAGCTCCTACAATGAGCAGTTCTTC
J gene: TRBJ1-5; V gene: TRBV19; D gene: -; clone size: -; CDR3 protein: CASSMIPTGSNQPQHF; CDR3 DNA: TGTGCCAGTAGTATGATCCCGACAGGAAGCAATCAGCCCCAGCATTTT
J gene: TRBJ1-3; V gene: TRBV28; D gene: TRBD1; clone size: -; CDR3 protein: CASSLVPWGRGLGNTIYF; CDR3 DNA: TGTGCCAGCAGTTTAGTACCCTGGGGAAGGGGGCTTGGAAACACCATATATTTT
J gene: TRBJ2-2; V gene: TRBV7-3; D gene: -; clone size: -; CDR3 protein: CASSRIPVEYTGELFF; CDR3 DNA: TGTGCCAGCAGTAGAATCCCAGTAGAGTACACCGGGGAGCTGTTTTTT
J gene: TRBJ1-5; V gene: TRBV2; D gene: TRBD1; clone size: once; CDR3 protein: CASSGGTGGNQPQHF; CDR3 DNA: TGTGCCAGCAGTGGGGGGACAGGGGGCAATCAGCCCCAGCATTTT
J gene: TRBJ1-2; V gene: TRBV10-2; D gene: TRBD1; clone size: once; CDR3 protein: CASISNRDRTSWTF; CDR3 DNA: TGCGCCAGCATATCAAACCGGGACAGGACTTCGTGGACCTTC
J gene: TRBJ2-5; V gene: TRBV2; D gene: -; clone size: -; CDR3 protein: CATKRDIQETQYF; CDR3 DNA: TGTGCCACCAAACGGGATATCCAAGAGACCCAGTACTTC
J gene: TRBJ1-1; V gene: TRBV28; D gene: -; clone size: -; CDR3 protein: CASSLRLVTEAFF; CDR3 DNA: TGTGCCAGCAGTTTAAGGTTGGTCACTGAAGCTTTCTTT
J gene: TRBJ2-5; V gene: TRBV7-2; D gene: TRBD2; clone size: -; CDR3 protein: CASSSPTSSLKTQYF; CDR3 DNA: TGTGCCAGCAGCTCCCCGACTAGCAGCCTCAAGACCCAGTACTTC
J gene: TRBJ2-1; V gene: TRBV18; D gene: -; clone size: -; CDR3 protein: CASSPSSAYNEQFF; CDR3 DNA: TGTGCCAGCTCACCATCCTCAGCCTACAATGAGCAGTTCTTC
J gene: TRBJ2-7; V gene: TRBV5-4; D gene: -; clone size: -; CDR3 protein: CASSSGQERAYEQYF; CDR3 DNA: TGTGCCAGCAGCTCGGGCCAGGAGAGGGCCTACGAGCAGTACTTC
J gene: TRBJ2-6; V gene: TRBV2; D gene: TRBD1; clone size: -; CDR3 protein: CASSRGQTGANVLTF; CDR3 DNA: TGTGCCAGCAGTAGGGGACAGACTGGGGCCAACGTCCTGACTTTC
J gene: TRBJ2-2; V gene: TRBV9; D gene: TRBD2; clone size: -; CDR3 protein: CASSPHHSGSVTGELFF; CDR3 DNA: TGTGCCAGCAGCCCACACCATAGCGGGAGCGTCACCGGGGAGCTGTTTTTT
J gene: TRBJ2-3; V gene: TRBV5-1; D gene: -; clone size: -; CDR3 protein: CASSFQGGADTQYF; CDR3 DNA: TGCGCCAGCAGCTTCCAGGGTGGCGCAGATACGCAGTATTTT
J gene: TRBJ1-2; V gene: TRBV6-1; D gene: -; clone size: -; CDR3 protein: CASSEVNGGYTF; CDR3 DNA: TGTGCCAGCAGTGAAGTCAATGGGGGCTACACCTTC
J gene: TRBJ2-1; V gene: TRBV6-6; D gene: -; clone size: -; CDR3 protein: CASSYEGLNNEQFF; CDR3 DNA: TGTGCCAGCAGTTACGAGGGTCTTAACAATGAGCAGTTCTTC
J gene: TRBJ1-1; V gene: TRBV1; D gene: -; clone size: -; CDR3 protein: CTSSPGRNWEGNTEAFF; CDR3 DNA: TGCACCAGTTCCCCGGGACGGAACTGGGAGGGGAACACTGAAGCTTTCTTT
J gene: TRBJ1-3; V gene: TRBV7-2; D gene: -; clone size: -; CDR3 protein: CASSLYFRAGTGNTIYF; CDR3 DNA: TGTGCCAGCAGCTTATATTTCCGGGCTGGGACTGGAAACACCATATATTTT
J gene: TRBJ2-2; V gene: TRBV28; D gene: -; clone size: -; CDR3 protein: CASSLRTRITGELFF; CDR3 DNA: TGTGCCAGCAGTTTGAGGACAAGAATCACCGGGGAGCTGTTTTTT
J gene: TRBJ2-1; V gene: TRBV18; D gene: TRBD2; clone size: -; CDR3 protein: CASSLLASGINNEQFF; CDR3 DNA: TGTGCCAGCTCACTGCTGGCTAGCGGGATCAACAATGAGCAGTTCTTC
J gene: TRBJ2-1; V gene: TRBV19; D gene: TRBD2; clone size: -; CDR3 protein: CASTKELAGEGEQFF; CDR3 DNA: TGTGCCAGTACCAAGGAGTTGGCGGGAGAGGGTGAGCAGTTCTTC
J gene: TRBJ2-2; V gene: TRBV5-4; D gene: -; clone size: -; CDR3 protein: CASGRRGSGNTGELFF; CDR3 DNA: TGTGCCAGCGGGCGGCGTGGTAGCGGGAACACCGGGGAGCTGTTTTTT
J gene: TRBJ1-1; V gene: TRBV28; D gene: TRBD1; clone size: -; CDR3 protein: CASSSSYPTGSLPSRAFF; CDR3 DNA: TGTGCCAGCAGTTCCTCTTATCCGACAGGGTCCCTCCCGTCGAGAGCTTTCTTT
J gene: TRBJ1-1; V gene: TRBV9; D gene: TRBD1; clone size: -; CDR3 protein: CASSETGKTEAFF; CDR3 DNA: TGTGCCAGCAGCGAGACAGGGAAGACTGAAGCTTTCTTT
J gene: TRBJ2-2; V gene: TRBV5-4; D gene: -; clone size: -; CDR3 protein: CASSLVSETGELFF; CDR3 DNA: TGTGCCAGCAGCTTGGTTTCCGAAACCGGGGAGCTGTTTTTT
J gene: TRBJ1-2; V gene: TRBV7-9; D gene: -; clone size: -; CDR3 protein: CASSLTQANYGYTF; CDR3 DNA: TGTGCCAGCAGCTTAACACAGGCTAACTATGGCTACACCTTC
J gene: TRBJ1-1; V gene: TRBV10-3; D gene: -; clone size: -; CDR3 protein: CAISGSTGTTEAFF; CDR3 DNA: TGTGCCATCAGTGGCTCAACAGGGACCACTGAAGCTTTCTTT
J gene: TRBJ2-1; V gene: TRBV5-4; D gene: -; clone size: -; CDR3 protein: CASSPGTRYNEQFF; CDR3 DNA: TGTGCCAGCAGCCCCGGGACTCGATACAATGAGCAGTTCTTC
J gene: TRBJ2-7; V gene: TRBV9; D gene: TRBD2; clone size: -; CDR3 protein: CASSVGIGLAGGDEQYF; CDR3 DNA: TGTGCCAGCAGCGTAGGAATCGGGCTAGCGGGAGGGGACGAGCAGTACTTC
J gene: TRBJ2-7; V gene: TRBV28; D gene: TRBD2; clone size: -; CDR3 protein: CASSLSLGLAGGYEQYF; CDR3 DNA: TGTGCCAGCAGTTTAAGTCTGGGTCTAGCGGGAGGCTACGAGCAGTACTTC
J gene: TRBJ1-3; V gene: TRBV10-3; D gene: TRBD1; clone size: -; CDR3 protein: CAISRGDPPSGNTIYF; CDR3 DNA: TGTGCCATCTCCAGGGGGGACCCTCCCTCTGGAAACACCATATATTTT
J gene: TRBJ2-1; V gene: TRBV28; D gene: TRBD2; clone size: -; CDR3 protein: CASRGLAGQSQFF; CDR3 DNA: TGTGCCAGCAGGGGACTAGCGGGCCAATCGCAGTTCTTC
J gene: TRBJ1-1; V gene: TRBV7-9; D gene: -; clone size: -; CDR3 protein: CASSHPGRNTEAFF; CDR3 DNA: TGTGCCAGCAGCCACCCGGGGCGGAACACTGAAGCTTTCTTT
J gene: TRBJ2-7; V gene: TRBV7-9; D gene: -; clone size: -; CDR3 protein: CASSLAPTALQYF; CDR3 DNA: TGTGCCAGCAGCTTAGCCCCCACTGCGCTGCAGTACTTC
J gene: TRBJ2-1; V gene: TRBV28; D gene: -; clone size: -; CDR3 protein: CASSSDSYEQFF; CDR3 DNA: TGTGCCAGCAGTTCCGACAGTTATGAGCAGTTCTTC
J gene: TRBJ1-2; V gene: TRBV15; D gene: TRBD1; clone size: -; CDR3 protein: CATSRGTTGGGYGYTF; CDR3 DNA: TGTGCCACCAGCAGAGGAACTACAGGGGGCGGATATGGCTACACCTTC